A selection of T cell receptor beta chains follows, all from one sample in a study of blood T cell repertoires in COVID-19. The table came from immunoSEQ multiplex PCR; TCRdb's copy has only in-frame clones and leaves some out. The data show under 250,000 clones, about 80% seen once. Sample: peripheral blood. Every receptor here comes from a woman in her sixties with acute or convalescent COVID-19. Both conserved end residues are part of each CDR3. The order of the fields is V gene, D gene, J gene, CDR3 protein, CDR3 DNA. The D gene is left open where the match is weak.

TRBV18	TRBD1	TRBJ1-2	CASSPVTGDHYGYTF	TGTGCCAGCTCACCCGTGACAGGGGATCACTATGGCTACACCTTC
TRBV27	.	TRBJ1-2	CAGRRGEVNYGYTF	TGTGCCGGCCGCCGGGGGGAAGTTAACTATGGCTACACCTTC
TRBV3-1/TRBV3-2	TRBD2	TRBJ2-1	CASSHSGLAGHNEQFF	TGTGCCAGCAGCCACTCCGGACTAGCGGGGCACAATGAGCAGTTCTTC
TRBV12-3/TRBV12-4	.	TRBJ1-5	CASSFIAQPQHF	TGTGCCAGCAGTTTTATAGCTCAGCCCCAGCATTTT
TRBV7-9	.	TRBJ1-6	CASSLGSSYNSPLHF	TGTGCCAGCAGCTTAGGGAGCTCCTATAATTCACCCCTCCACTTT
TRBV10-3	.	TRBJ2-3	CAISGDNTDTQYF	TGTGCCATCAGCGGGGACAACACAGATACGCAGTATTTT
TRBV6-5	TRBD2	TRBJ2-3	CASSFPRAGSTDTQYF	TGTGCCAGCAGTTTTCCGAGAGCGGGGTCCACAGATACGCAGTATTTT
TRBV5-1	.	TRBJ2-3	CASRGRDKETGTDTQYF	TGCGCCAGCAGGGGCCGGGACAAGGAGACGGGCACAGATACGCAGTATTTT
TRBV11-1	TRBD1	TRBJ1-4	CASSFGQGNEKLFF	TGTGCCAGCAGCTTCGGACAGGGAAATGAAAAACTGTTTTTT
TRBV24-1	.	TRBJ2-1	CATPRAGQRSLAPSTGEQFF	TGTGCCACCCCAAGAGCCGGACAGCGGAGCCTAGCTCCTAGTACGGGTGAGCAGTTCTTC
TRBV5-6	.	TRBJ2-5	CASSLGTFQETQYF	TGTGCCAGCAGCTTGGGGACTTTCCAAGAGACCCAGTACTTC
TRBV4-1	.	TRBJ2-5	CASSQGPGGAVETQYF	TGCGCCAGCAGCCAAGGGCCAGGAGGTGCTGTGGAGACCCAGTACTTC
TRBV2	TRBD1	TRBJ2-7	CASSPREGAPEQYF	TGTGCCAGCAGTCCGAGAGAGGGGGCGCCGGAGCAGTACTTC
TRBV4-2	.	TRBJ1-3	CASSQAGRQPHSGNTIYF	TGTGCCAGCAGCCAAGCAGGGCGGCAGCCCCACTCTGGAAACACCATATATTTT